A single sample is the source of the 10 T cell receptor beta chains below, sequenced in a study of blood T cell repertoires in COVID-19. Assay: immunoSEQ multiplex PCR; the TCRdb copy retains only in-frame clones and omits some. The table has fewer than 120,000 clones, 76% seen once; the top ten hold around 4%. Sequenced input: peripheral blood. The origin of the receptors is an elderly woman with acute or convalescent COVID-19.

The genes are TRBV7-9 and TRBJ2-1, with 13 positions matching TRBD2. J was trimmed by 6 bases and V by 5 bases; bases with no gene match: 4. Per the germline V gene, CDR1 is SEHNR and CDR2 is FQNEAQ (reference sequence). The CDR3 spans 15 residues. CDR3 DNA sequence: TGTGCCAGCAGCCTGGGGACTAGCGGGGCCAATGAGCAGTTCTTC. This encodes CASSLGTSGANEQFF.

This chain joins TRBV5-4 and TRBJ1-5; D perhaps matches TRBD1 (5 bases). The CDR3 is made up of 12 amino acids. Germline-derived CDR1 and CDR2 are SGHNT and YYREEE (reference sequence). The V and J ends lost 2 bases and 10 bases respectively, with 10 bases between them. The CDR3 nucleotides read TGTGCCAGCAGCTTTGGGGACTCTCCCCAGCATTTT. Amino acids: CASSFGDSPQHF.

This chain connects TRBV10-3 to TRBJ1-1; D is uncertain. Trimming took off 3 bases at V and 0 bases at J, with 5 bases between the two ends. CDR1 ENHRY and CDR2 SYGVKD come from the germline V gene. CDR3 length: 13 amino acids. The CDR3: CAISDLLNTEAFF. In DNA, the CDR3 is TGTGCCATCAGTGATCTCTTGAACACTGAAGCTTTCTTT.

This clone showed up just a few times. CDR3: CASNRYEGQRTYEQYF. The CDR3 DNA sequence: TGTGCCAGCAACCGCTATGAGGGACAGCGTACCTACGAGCAGTACTTC. The chain has TRBV7-9 and TRBJ2-7; 7 bases align to TRBD1. Germline assignment: CDR1 SEHNR and CDR2 FQNEAQ (reference sequence). The V gene end was trimmed by 7 bases and the J gene end by 2 bases; junction bases not matched to a gene: 14. The CDR3 has 16 amino acids. The whole variable domain, filled in from reference TRBV7-9 and TRBJ2-7, reads DTGVSQNPRHKITKRGQNVTFRCDPISEHNRLYWYRQTLGQGPEFLTYFQNEAQLEKSRLLSDRFSAERPKGSFSTLEIQRTEQGDSAMYLCASNRYEGQRTYEQYFGPGTRLTVT.

The CDR3 sequence is CASSLRWEGTSGSGEQFF. The CDR3 bases are TGTGCCAGCAGCTTAAGGTGGGAGGGCACTAGCGGGAGTGGCGAGCAGTTCTTC. This chain links TRBV7-2 with TRBJ2-1, with TRBD2 identical over 11 bases. V lost 2 bases, J lost 10 bases, and 16 bases stayed unmatched. The CDR3 totals 18 residues. Looked up from germline, CDR1 is SGHTA and CDR2 is FQGNSA.

The chain has TRBV24-1 and TRBJ1-4, with TRBD1 matching over 9 bases. V gave up 4 bases and J gave up 5 bases; unmatched junction bases: 4. Germline V gives CDR1 KGHDR, CDR2 SFDVKD. The CDR3 has 15 residues. The CDR3 DNA reads as TGTGCCACCAGTGACGGACAGGGGAAGAATGAAAAACTGTTTTTT. Protein: CATSDGQGKNEKLFF.

CDR3 amino acids: CASSPGITGGEKLFF. CDR3 bases: TGCGCCAGCAGCCCGGGTATTACGGGGGGAGAAAAACTGTTTTTT. The chain combines TRBV5-1 with TRBJ1-4; perhaps TRBD1 as D (5 bases). The CDR3 sequence is 15 residues long. V dropped 4 bases and J dropped 8 bases, with 18 bases sitting between them. Germline CDR1 is SGHRS and CDR2 is YFSETQ.

This chain links TRBV3-1 (or the pseudogene TRBV3-2) with TRBJ2-1, with 13 bases matching TRBD2. Germline lookup yields CDR1 LGHDT and CDR2 YNNKEL (reference sequence). This CDR3 has 17 residues. The J segment lost 9 bases and the V segment lost 4 bases, leaving 12 bases of the junction unmatched. The CDR3 coding sequence is TGTGCCAGCAGCCCCCCCCCAACTAGCGGGAGGGCAGGTGAGCAGTTCTTC. This gives the protein CASSPPPTSGRAGEQFF.

The rearrangement uses TRBV4-3 and TRBJ2-7, with 9 bases lining up with TRBD2. The CDR3 has 15 amino acids. V was pared by 10 bases and J by 2 bases, with 12 bases of the junction left unmatched. Germline CDR1 and CDR2: LGHNA and YSLEER. CDR3 coding DNA: TGCGCCACCCCTATAGCGGGAGAGCAGCCCTACGAGCAGTACTTC. It encodes CATPIAGEQPYEQYF.

The rearrangement links TRBV6-5 to TRBJ2-7, with D perhaps matching TRBD1 (6 bases). The CDR3 covers 13 residues. Trimming took off 5 bases at V and 5 bases at J, with 13 bases between the two ends. Germline V gene lookup returns CDR1 MNHEY and CDR2 SVGAGI. The CDR3 here is CASSSQTGNEQYF. DNA for the CDR3: TGTGCCAGCAGTAGTCAGACAGGAAACGAGCAGTACTTC.